This paragraph reports one TCR beta chain. Its antigen remains unknown. Both 60 Vbeta primers and 13 Jbeta primers went into the PCR. Original analysis: It was a later analysis that counted approximately 81 million unique TCR beta chains, of which roughly 11 million were shared. Produced via immunoSEQ multiplex PCR; TCRdb's table is partial and in-frame only. V, J and clone size are those of that table, while D and trimming were read from the DNA. Seen in this sample are nearly 35,000 clones; the ten most common clones hold around 3.5%. This CDR3 has 14 residues. CDR1 MNHEY and CDR2 SVGAGI come from the germline V gene. V was shortened by 0 bases and J by 0 bases, with 6 bases between the two germline ends. The source of the sample is a study of cytomegalovirus exposure and HLA in healthy donors. Across the study: Clustering assigned 70% to 85% of the roughly 380 genotyped donors to the Caucasian-associated ancestry cluster.

The study, taken as a whole, reports: Analysis was carried out at a later point, and it linked a missense DCLRE1C variant to TCR beta V- and J-gene trimming.

This sequence originates from a woman in her thirties or forties in good health and CMV-seropositive. The sequenced sample was PBMCs. The chain couples TRBV6-5 to TRBJ2-7; D is unresolved. CDR3 coding DNA: TGTGCCAGCAGTTACTCTGGGCACTCCTACGAGCAGTACTTC. It specifies CASSYSGHSYEQYF.